This T cell receptor beta chain was sequenced during a study of blood T cell repertoires in COVID-19. The CDR3 loop spans 16 amino acids. Per germline, CDR1 LNHDA and CDR2 SQIVND (reference sequence). The V end was cut by 5 bases, the J end by 5 bases, with 21 bases between. Authors' processing steps: Estimates of nucleated cell counts were drawn from the amplification of reference gene primers. Clones were sequenced by immunoSEQ multiplex PCR, and TCRdb holds only the in-frame ones, with some missing. V, J and clone size are taken as reported in that table, and D and trimming were inferred from the DNA itself. The table includes about 220,000 clones, over 75% detected once.

The receptor was derived from a human donor in a cohort sampled during active COVID-19. Input material: peripheral blood. V and J are TRBV19 and TRBJ1-2; perhaps TRBD1 as D (6 bases). The CDR3 is CASSPSGTPNLYGYTF. CDR3 nucleotide sequence: TGTGCCAGTAGTCCTTCCGGGACACCGAACCTATATGGCTACACCTTC.